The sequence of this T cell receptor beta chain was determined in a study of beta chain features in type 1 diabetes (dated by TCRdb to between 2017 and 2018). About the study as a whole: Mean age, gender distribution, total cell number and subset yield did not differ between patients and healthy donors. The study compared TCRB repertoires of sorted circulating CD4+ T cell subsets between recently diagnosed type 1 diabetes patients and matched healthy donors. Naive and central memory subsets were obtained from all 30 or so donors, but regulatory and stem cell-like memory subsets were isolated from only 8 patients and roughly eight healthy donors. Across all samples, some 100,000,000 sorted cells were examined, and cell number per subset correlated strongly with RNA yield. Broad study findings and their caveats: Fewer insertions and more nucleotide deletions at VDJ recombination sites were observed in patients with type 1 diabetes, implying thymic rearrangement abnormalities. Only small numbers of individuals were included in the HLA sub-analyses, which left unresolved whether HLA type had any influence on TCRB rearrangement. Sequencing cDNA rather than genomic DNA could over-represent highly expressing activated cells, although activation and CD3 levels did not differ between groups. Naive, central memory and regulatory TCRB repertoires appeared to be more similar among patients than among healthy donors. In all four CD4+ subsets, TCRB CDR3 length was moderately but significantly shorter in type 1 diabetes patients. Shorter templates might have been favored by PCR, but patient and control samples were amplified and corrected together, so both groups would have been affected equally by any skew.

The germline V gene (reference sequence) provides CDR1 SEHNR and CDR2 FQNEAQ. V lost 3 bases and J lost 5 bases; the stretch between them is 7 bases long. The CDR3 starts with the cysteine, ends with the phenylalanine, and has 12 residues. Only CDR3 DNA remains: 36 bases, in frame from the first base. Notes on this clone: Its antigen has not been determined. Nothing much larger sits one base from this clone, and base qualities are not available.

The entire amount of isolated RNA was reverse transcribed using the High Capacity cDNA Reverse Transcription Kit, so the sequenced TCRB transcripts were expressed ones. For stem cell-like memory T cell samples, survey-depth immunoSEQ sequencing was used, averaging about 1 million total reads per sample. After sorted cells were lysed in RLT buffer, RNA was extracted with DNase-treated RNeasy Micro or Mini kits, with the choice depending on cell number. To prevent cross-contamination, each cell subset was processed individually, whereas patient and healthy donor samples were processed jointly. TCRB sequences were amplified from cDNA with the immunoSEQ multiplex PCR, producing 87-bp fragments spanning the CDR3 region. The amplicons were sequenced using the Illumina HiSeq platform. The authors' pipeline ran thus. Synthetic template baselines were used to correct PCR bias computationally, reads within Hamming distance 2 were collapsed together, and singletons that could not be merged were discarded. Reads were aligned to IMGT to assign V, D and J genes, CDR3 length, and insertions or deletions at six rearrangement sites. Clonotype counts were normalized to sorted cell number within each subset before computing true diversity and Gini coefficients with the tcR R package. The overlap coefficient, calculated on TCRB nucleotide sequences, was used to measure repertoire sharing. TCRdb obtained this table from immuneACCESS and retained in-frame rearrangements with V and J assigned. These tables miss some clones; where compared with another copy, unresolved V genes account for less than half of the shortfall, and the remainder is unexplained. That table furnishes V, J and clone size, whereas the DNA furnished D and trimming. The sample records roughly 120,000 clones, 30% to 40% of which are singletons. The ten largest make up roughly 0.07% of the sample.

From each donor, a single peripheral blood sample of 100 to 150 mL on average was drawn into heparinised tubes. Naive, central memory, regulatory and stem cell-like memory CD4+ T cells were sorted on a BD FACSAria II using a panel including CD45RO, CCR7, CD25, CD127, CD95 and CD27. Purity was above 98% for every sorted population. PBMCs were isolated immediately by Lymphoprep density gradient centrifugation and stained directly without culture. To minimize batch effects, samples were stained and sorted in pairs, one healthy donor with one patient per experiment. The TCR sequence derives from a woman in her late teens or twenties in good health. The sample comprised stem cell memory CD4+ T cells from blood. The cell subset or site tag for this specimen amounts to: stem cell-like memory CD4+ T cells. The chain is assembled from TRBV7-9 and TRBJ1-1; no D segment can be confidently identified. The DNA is TGTGCCAGCAGCTTCCTTCGTACTGAAGCTTTCTTT. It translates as CASSFLRTEAFF.